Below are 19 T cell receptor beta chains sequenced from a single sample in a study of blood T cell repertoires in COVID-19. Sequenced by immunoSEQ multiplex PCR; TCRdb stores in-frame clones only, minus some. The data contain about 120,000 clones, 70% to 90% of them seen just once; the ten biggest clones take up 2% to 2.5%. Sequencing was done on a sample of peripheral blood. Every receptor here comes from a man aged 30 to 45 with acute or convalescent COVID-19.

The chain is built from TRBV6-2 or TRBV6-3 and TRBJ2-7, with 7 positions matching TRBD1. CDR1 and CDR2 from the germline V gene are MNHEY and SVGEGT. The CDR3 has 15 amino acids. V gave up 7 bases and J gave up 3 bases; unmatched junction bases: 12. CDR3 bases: TGTGCCAGCAACCCCGACTGGGGACAGCTCTACGAGCAGTACTTC. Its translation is CASNPDWGQLYEQYF.

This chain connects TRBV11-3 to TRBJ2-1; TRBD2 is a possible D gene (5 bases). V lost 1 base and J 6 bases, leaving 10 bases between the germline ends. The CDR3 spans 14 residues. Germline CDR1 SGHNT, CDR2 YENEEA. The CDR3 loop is CASSLGELGNEQFF. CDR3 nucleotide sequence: TGTGCCAGCAGCTTAGGGGAGCTAGGCAATGAGCAGTTCTTC.

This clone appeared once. For the CDR3, the DNA is TGTGCCAGCTCCCCCGGAGGGGACGGGGAGCTGTTTTTT. It yields the protein CASSPGGDGELFF. The chain recombines TRBV18 with TRBJ2-2, with a tentative D call TRBD2 (6 bases). Germline-derived CDR1 and CDR2 are KGHSH and LQKENI. The ends were cut back, 6 bases at V and 7 bases at J, with 12 bases in the middle. The length of the CDR3 is 13 residues.

The CDR3 protein is CASSPPIIIPGNTIYF. For the CDR3, the DNA is TGTGCCAGCAGTCCCCCCATCATCATCCCCGGAAACACCATATATTTT. The genes are TRBV28 and TRBJ1-3, with D uncertain. CDR1 MDHEN and CDR2 SYDVKM come from the germline V gene. CDR3 length equals 16 residues. V was trimmed by 5 bases and J by 4 bases, leaving 18 bases between them. The entire variable domain, with the rest obtained from reference TRBV28 and TRBJ1-3, is as follows: DVKVTQSSRYLVKRTGEKVFLECVQDMDHENMFWYRQDPGLGLRLIYFSYDVKMKEKGDIPEGYSVSREKKERFSLILESASTNQTSMYLCASSPPIIIPGNTIYFGEGSWLTVV.

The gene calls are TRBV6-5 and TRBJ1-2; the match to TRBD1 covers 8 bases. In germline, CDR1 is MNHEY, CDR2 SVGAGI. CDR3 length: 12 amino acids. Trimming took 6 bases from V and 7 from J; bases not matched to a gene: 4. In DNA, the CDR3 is TGTGCCAGCAGCCTGACAGGGGTTGGCTACACCTTC. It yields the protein CASSLTGVGYTF.

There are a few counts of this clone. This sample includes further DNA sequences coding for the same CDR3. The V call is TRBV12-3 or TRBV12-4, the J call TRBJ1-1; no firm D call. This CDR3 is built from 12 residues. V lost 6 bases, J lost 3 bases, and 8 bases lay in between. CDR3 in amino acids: CASSPLYTEAFF. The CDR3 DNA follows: TGTGCCAGCAGCCCCCTCTACACTGAAGCTTTCTTT.

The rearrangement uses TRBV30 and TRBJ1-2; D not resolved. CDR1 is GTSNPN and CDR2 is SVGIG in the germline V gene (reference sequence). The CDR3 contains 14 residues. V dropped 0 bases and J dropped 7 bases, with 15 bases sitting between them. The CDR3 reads CAWSVPERGIGYTF. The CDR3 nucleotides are TGTGCCTGGAGTGTTCCGGAGCGGGGAATTGGCTACACCTTC.

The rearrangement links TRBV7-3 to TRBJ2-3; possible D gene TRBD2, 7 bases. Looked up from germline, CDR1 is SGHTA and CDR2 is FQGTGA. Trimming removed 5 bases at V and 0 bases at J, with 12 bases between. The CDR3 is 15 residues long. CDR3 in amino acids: CASSRGASSTDTQYF. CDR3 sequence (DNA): TGTGCCAGCAGCCGGGGGGCCTCGAGCACAGATACGCAGTATTTT.

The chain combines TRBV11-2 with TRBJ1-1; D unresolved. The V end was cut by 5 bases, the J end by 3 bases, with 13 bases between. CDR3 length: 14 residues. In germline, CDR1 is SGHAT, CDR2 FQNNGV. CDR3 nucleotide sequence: TGTGCCAGCAGCCCATCCCTCGGGGACACTGAAGCTTTCTTT. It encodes CASSPSLGDTEAFF.

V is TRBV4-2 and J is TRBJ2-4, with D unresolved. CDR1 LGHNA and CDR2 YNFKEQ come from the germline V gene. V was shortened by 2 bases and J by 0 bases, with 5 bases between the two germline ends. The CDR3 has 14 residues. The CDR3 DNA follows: TGTGCCAGCAGCCAATCTATAGCCAAAAACATTCAGTACTTC. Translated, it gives CASSQSIAKNIQYF.

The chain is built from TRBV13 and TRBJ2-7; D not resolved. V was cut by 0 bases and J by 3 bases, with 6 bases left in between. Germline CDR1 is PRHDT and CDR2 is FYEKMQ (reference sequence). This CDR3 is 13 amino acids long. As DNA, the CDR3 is TGTGCCAGCAGCTTAGGCTATAGCTACGAGCAGTACGTC. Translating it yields CASSLGYSYEQYV.

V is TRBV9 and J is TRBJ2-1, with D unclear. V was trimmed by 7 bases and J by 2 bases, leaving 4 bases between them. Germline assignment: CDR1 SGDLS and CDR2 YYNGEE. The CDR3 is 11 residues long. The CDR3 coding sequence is TGTGCCAGCGGAGCCTACAATGAGCAGTTCTTC. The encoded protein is CASGAYNEQFF.

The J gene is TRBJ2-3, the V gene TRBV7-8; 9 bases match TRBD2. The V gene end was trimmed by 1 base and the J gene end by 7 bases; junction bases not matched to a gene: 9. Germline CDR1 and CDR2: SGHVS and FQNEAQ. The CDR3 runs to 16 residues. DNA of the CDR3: TGTGCCAGCAGCTTAGTTTGGCGGGAGGGCCAAAATACGCAGTATTTT. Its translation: CASSLVWREGQNTQYF.

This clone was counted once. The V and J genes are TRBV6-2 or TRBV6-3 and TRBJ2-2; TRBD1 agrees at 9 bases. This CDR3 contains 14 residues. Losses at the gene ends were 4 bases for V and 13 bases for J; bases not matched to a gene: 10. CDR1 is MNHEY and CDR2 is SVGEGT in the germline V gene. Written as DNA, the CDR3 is TGTGCCAGCAGTTTGGGGACAGGGTACCAAGGGCTGTTTTTT. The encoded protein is CASSLGTGYQGLFF.

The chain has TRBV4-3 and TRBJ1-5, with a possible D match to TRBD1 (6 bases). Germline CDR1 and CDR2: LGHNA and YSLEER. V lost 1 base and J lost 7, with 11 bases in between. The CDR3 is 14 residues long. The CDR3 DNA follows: TGCGCCAGCAGCCAAGTAAGGGGGGGACAGCCCCAGCATTTT. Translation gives CASSQVRGGQPQHF.

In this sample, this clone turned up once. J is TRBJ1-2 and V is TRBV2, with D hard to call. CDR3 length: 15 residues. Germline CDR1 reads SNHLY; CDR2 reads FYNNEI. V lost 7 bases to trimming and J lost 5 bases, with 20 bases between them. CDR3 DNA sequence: TGTGCCAGCACCTACTCCCCGCGGGTCCGATATGGCTACACCTTC. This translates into CASTYSPRVRYGYTF.

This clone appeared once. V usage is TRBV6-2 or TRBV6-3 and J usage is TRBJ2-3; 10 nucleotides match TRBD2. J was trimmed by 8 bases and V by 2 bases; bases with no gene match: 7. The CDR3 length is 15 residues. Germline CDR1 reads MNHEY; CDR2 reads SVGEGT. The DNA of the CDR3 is TGTGCCAGCAGTTACGTTCCTAGCGGGGGTGGTACGCAGTATTTT. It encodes CASSYVPSGGGTQYF.

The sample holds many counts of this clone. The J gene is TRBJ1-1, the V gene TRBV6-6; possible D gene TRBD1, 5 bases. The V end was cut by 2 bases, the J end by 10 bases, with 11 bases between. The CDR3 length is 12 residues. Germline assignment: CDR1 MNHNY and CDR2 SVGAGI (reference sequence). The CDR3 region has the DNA TGTGCCAGCAGTTACCGGGGGGAGGGAGCTTTCTTT. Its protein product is CASSYRGEGAFF.

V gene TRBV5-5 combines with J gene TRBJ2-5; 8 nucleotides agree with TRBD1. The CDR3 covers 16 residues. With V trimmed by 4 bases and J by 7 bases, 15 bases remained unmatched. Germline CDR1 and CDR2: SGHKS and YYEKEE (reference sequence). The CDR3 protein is CASSPFDRGVEGTQYF. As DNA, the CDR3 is TGTGCCAGCAGCCCCTTCGACAGGGGAGTCGAGGGGACCCAGTACTTC. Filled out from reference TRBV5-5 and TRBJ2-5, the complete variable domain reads DAGVTQSPTHLIKTRGQQVTLRCSPISGHKSVSWYQQVLGQGPQFIFQYYEKEERGRGNFPDRFSARQFPNYSSELNVNALLLGDSALYLCASSPFDRGVEGTQYFGPGTRLLVL.